A single sample is the source of the 32 T cell receptor beta chains below, sequenced in a study of blood T cells in healthy people across ages. A second PCR of 7 to 11 cycles used a sample-barcoded 5' primer and a J-beta primer mix. TCRdb used MiXCR to reprocess the 5' RACE reads, holding one entry per CDR3 protein. The sample holds about a million distinct CDR3 sequences, roughly half seen once. Sequenced material: blood. The source is an older woman in good health.

This clonotype showed up just a few times. This rearrangement joins TRBV3-1 to TRBJ2-5; D call uncertain. The germline V and J ends were trimmed by 4 bases and 4 bases, with 13 bases remaining between them. Germline CDR1 reads LGHDT; CDR2 reads YNNKEL (reference sequence). CDR3 length: 14 residues. This CDR3 reads CASSPSNLRETQYF. CDR3 DNA: TGTGCCAGCAGCCCGTCTAACCTAAGAGAGACCCAGTACTTC.

V and J are TRBV11-2 and TRBJ2-1; D possibly corresponds to TRBD2 (5 bases). The CDR3 runs 15 residues. Trimming left V 5 bases short and J 2 bases short, with 13 bases between. Germline CDR1 is SGHAT and CDR2 is FQNNGV. The CDR3 sequence is CASSLTSNAYNEQFF. The CDR3 nucleotides are TGTGCCAGCAGCCTAACTAGTAACGCCTACAATGAGCAGTTCTTC. Supplemented by reference TRBV11-2 and TRBJ2-1, the full variable domain reads EAGVAQSPRYKIIEKRQSVAFWCNPISGHATLYWYQQILGQGPKLLIQFQNNGVVDDSQLPKDRFSAERLKGVDSTLKIQPAKLEDSAVYLCASSLTSNAYNEQFFGPGTRLTVL.

The chain couples TRBV12-3 or TRBV12-4 to TRBJ2-3; TRBD1 is a possible D gene (5 bases). CDR3 length equals 12 residues. With 6 bases removed from V and 6 bases from J, the gap between germline ends came to 10 bases. The CDR3 protein is CASRARVDTQYF. Here the CDR3 DNA reads TGTGCCAGCAGAGCCAGGGTCGATACGCAGTATTTT.

The rearrangement joins TRBV10-3 to TRBJ2-7; possibly TRBD2 for D (6 bases). This CDR3 spans 17 amino acids. Germline V gene data show CDR1 as ENHRY and CDR2 as SYGVKD. Trimming stripped 5 bases from V and 4 bases from J, with 24 bases between. CDR3 amino acids: CAISSSHSGLGTYEQYF. For the CDR3, the DNA is TGTGCCATCAGTTCCTCCCATAGCGGCTTGGGTACATACGAGCAGTACTTC.

The chain employs TRBV14 and TRBJ2-4, with 12 bases that match TRBD2. The J call may be in error: the DNA end matches TRBJ2-7 better. This CDR3 spans 15 amino acids. Germline CDR1 reads SGHDN; CDR2 reads FVKESK. In DNA, the CDR3 is TGTGCCAGCAGCCAGACTAGCGGGAGTAGATACGAGCAGTACTTC. This encodes CASSQTSGSRYEQYF.

This clonotype was detected only once. At one boundary the junction diverges from the germline segment, which might be a read error. The chain carries TRBV20-1 and TRBJ1-5; 7 nucleotides match TRBD1. CDR3 length: 13 amino acids. Germline V CDR1 and CDR2: DFQATT, SNEGSKA (reference sequence). CDR3 protein: CSARQGGDQSQHF. CDR3 DNA: TGCAGTGCTCGTCAGGGGGGCGATCAGTCCCAGCATTTT.

The rearrangement links TRBV25-1 to TRBJ2-1, with 7 bases lining up with TRBD2. V lost 6 bases to trimming and J lost 5 bases; unmatched junction nucleotides: 4. CDR1 is MGHDK and CDR2 is SYGVNS in the germline V gene. There are 13 residues in the CDR3. The CDR3 sequence is CASSTSANNEQFF. In DNA, the CDR3 is TGTGCCAGCAGCACTAGCGCCAACAATGAGCAGTTCTTC.

This clonotype has a handful of counts. This chain links TRBV30 with TRBJ2-1; the match to TRBD2 covers 7 bases. From germline, CDR1 is GTSNPN and CDR2 SVGIG (reference sequence). There are 14 residues in the CDR3. The trim removed 2 bases at V and 4 bases at J, leaving 5 bases unmatched. Here the CDR3 reads CAWSSSSGYNEQFF. The CDR3 coding sequence is TGTGCCTGGAGTTCGTCTAGCGGATACAATGAGCAGTTCTTC.

CDR3 bases: TGTGCCAGCAGCTGGGGACTAGAAGTCACCGGGGAGCTGTTTTTT. Its protein is CASSWGLEVTGELFF. J is TRBJ2-2 and V is TRBV7-2; 8 bases align to TRBD2. V was pared by 4 bases and J by 4 bases, with 5 bases of the junction left unmatched. Germline loops: CDR1 SGHTA, CDR2 FQGNSA. The CDR3 contains 15 residues. The variable domain in full, with the rest retrieved from reference TRBV7-2 and TRBJ2-2, is GAGVSQSPSNKVTEKGKDVELRCDPISGHTALYWYRQSLGQGLEFLIYFQGNSAPDKSGLPSDRFSAERTGGSVSTLTIQRTQQEDSAVYLCASSWGLEVTGELFFGEGSRLTVL.

The chain uses TRBV30 and TRBJ2-1, with D tentatively TRBD1 (5 bases). CDR1 is GTSNPN, CDR2 SVGIG, per germline (reference sequence). Trimming took 2 bases from V and 4 from J, leaving 15 bases between them. The CDR3 is 15 amino acids. This CDR3 reads CAWSRDSSLYNEQFF. The CDR3 nucleotides are TGTGCCTGGAGTCGAGACAGTTCTTTATACAATGAGCAGTTCTTC.

This clonotype was seen once. This chain joins TRBV20-1 and TRBJ2-3; 13 positions agree with TRBD2. Germline V gives CDR1 DFQATT, CDR2 SNEGSKA (reference sequence). After removal of 5 bases from V and 3 bases from J, the junction contained 8 bases not matched to a gene. This CDR3 has 16 amino acids. CDR3 sequence (DNA): TGCAGTGCTCGGACTAGCGGGAGTCTCCTTACAGATACGCAGTATTTT. Translation gives CSARTSGSLLTDTQYF.

The genes are TRBV7-2 and TRBJ2-7, with TRBD2 as a possible D gene (6 bases). CDR1 and CDR2 (germline): SGHTA, FQGNSA. CDR3 length: 15 amino acids. Trimming cost V 1 base and J 0 bases, with 10 bases left between them. The CDR3 sequence is CASSLVEGSSYEQYF. CDR3 nucleotide sequence: TGTGCCAGCAGCTTAGTGGAGGGAAGCTCCTACGAGCAGTACTTC.

This clonotype was counted only a few times. The chain is built from TRBV4-1 and TRBJ2-6; maybe TRBD1 (6 bases). The CDR3 covers 18 residues. V was pared by 0 bases and J by 0 bases, with 12 bases between. Germline CDR1 and CDR2: MGHRA and YSYEKL. The CDR3 sequence: CASSQEQGVSSGANVLTF. CDR3 DNA sequence: TGCGCCAGCAGCCAAGAACAGGGCGTGAGCTCTGGGGCCAACGTCCTGACTTTC.

The CDR3: CASSPPGAGVPGELFF. CDR3 bases: TGTGCCAGCAGCCCACCTGGAGCGGGGGTCCCCGGGGAGCTGTTTTTT. The chain employs TRBV6-5 and TRBJ2-2; 8 bases match TRBD2. The CDR3 extends over 16 amino acids. J was trimmed by 6 bases and V by 6 bases; bases with no gene match: 12. Germline lookup yields CDR1 MNHEY and CDR2 SVGAGI.

In the case of this clonotype: A junction boundary mismatches the germline segment, possibly from a read error. The chain is built from TRBV12-3 or TRBV12-4 and TRBJ1-1; 10 nucleotides match TRBD1. This CDR3 comprises 14 residues. As DNA, the CDR3 is TGTGCCTGCAGTTGGACAGGGGGGAACACTGAAGCTTTCTTT. It codes for CACSWTGGNTEAFF.

The rearrangement uses TRBV6-2 or TRBV6-3 and TRBJ2-5; 9 bases match TRBD1. This CDR3 is 15 amino acids long. Germline V CDR1 and CDR2: MNHEY, SVGEGT. Germline trimming cut 6 bases from V and 7 bases from J; bases unmatched to any gene: 12. The DNA of the CDR3 is TGTGCCAGCAGCAAGGAGAGGACAGGGGTTGGGACCCAGTACTTC. Its translation: CASSKERTGVGTQYF.

The V call is TRBV14, the J call TRBJ1-2; weak D call: TRBD1 (6 bases). The CDR3 covers 16 residues. V was trimmed by 4 bases and J by 2 bases, leaving 17 bases between them. Germline V gene data show CDR1 as SGHDN and CDR2 as FVKESK. This CDR3 is CASSPGDRTLNYGYTF. The CDR3 DNA sequence: TGTGCCAGCAGCCCTGGTGACAGGACGCTAAACTATGGCTACACCTTC.

The V and J genes are TRBV4-1 and TRBJ2-4; TRBD2 agrees at 8 bases. The CDR3 covers 15 residues. CDR1 is MGHRA and CDR2 is YSYEKL in the germline V gene. The V and J ends lost 2 bases and 5 bases, in that order; junction bases with no gene match: 5. CDR3 in DNA: TGCGCCAGCAGCCAACCCGGACTAGCAGAAAACATTCAGTACTTC. As protein: CASSQPGLAENIQYF.

V gene TRBV29-1 combines with J gene TRBJ1-1, with D unresolved. Germline CDR1 and CDR2: SQVTM and ANQGSEA. With 1 base removed from V and 1 base from J, the gap between germline ends came to 7 bases. This CDR3 contains 13 residues. The CDR3 loop is CSVEGAENTEAFF. The CDR3 bases are TGCAGCGTTGAAGGGGCCGAGAACACTGAAGCTTTCTTT. Using reference TRBV29-1 and TRBJ1-1 for the parts outside the CDR3, the full variable domain is SAVISQKPSRDICQRGTSLTIQCQVDSQVTMMFWYRQQPGQSLTLIATANQGSEATYESGFVIDKFPISRPNLTFSTLTVSNMSPEDSSIYLCSVEGAENTEAFFGQGTRLTVV.

The DNA of the CDR3 is TGCAGTGCGGGACTAGCGGGAGTTGGGTATTTT. Translated: CSAGLAGVGYF. V usage is TRBV20-1 and J usage is TRBJ2-3; 14 bases are shared with TRBD2. The V and J ends lost 6 bases and 14 bases, in that order; junction bases with no gene match: 4. Per the germline V gene, CDR1 is DFQATT and CDR2 is SNEGSKA (reference sequence). This CDR3 has 11 residues.

The rearrangement joins TRBV28 to TRBJ2-7; weak D call: TRBD1 (6 bases). Germline V CDR1 and CDR2: MDHEN, SYDVKM. The CDR3 is 15 amino acids. The V and J ends lost 7 bases and 2 bases respectively, with 18 bases between them. The CDR3 nucleotides are TGTGCCAGCAACAAACAATACAGGGTCCCCTACGAGCAGTACTTC. This encodes CASNKQYRVPYEQYF.

This chain connects TRBV2 to TRBJ1-2, with D unresolved. Germline V CDR1 and CDR2: SNHLY, FYNNEI. V dropped 6 bases and J dropped 7 bases, with 15 bases sitting between them. There are 13 residues in the CDR3. CDR3 region: CASSTNRISGYTF. Written as DNA, the CDR3 is TGTGCCAGCAGCACAAACAGAATTTCTGGCTACACCTTC.

This chain links TRBV11-2 with TRBJ2-7, with 10 bases aligning to TRBD1. Germline V lookup: CDR1 SGHAT, CDR2 FQNNGV. This CDR3 is 16 amino acids long. Trimming removed 5 bases from V and 6 bases from J; junction bases left unmatched: 13. The CDR3 coding sequence is TGTGCCAGCAGCGCGTCCCCTCCGGGACAGGGGAGCGAGCAGTACTTC. It encodes CASSASPPGQGSEQYF.

This clonotype was detected once. The V call is TRBV7-9, the J call TRBJ1-1; TRBD1 is a possible D gene (5 bases). The CDR3 length is 13 residues. The germline V and J ends were trimmed by 0 bases and 4 bases, with 6 bases remaining between them. Germline-derived CDR1 and CDR2 are SEHNR and FQNEAQ (reference sequence). CDR3 nucleotide sequence: TGTGCCAGCAGCTTAGCAGGGACCACTGAAGCTTTCTTT. Protein product: CASSLAGTTEAFF.

J is TRBJ2-1 and V is TRBV7-2; weak D call: TRBD1 (5 bases). Trimming pared 5 bases from V and 6 bases from J, leaving 14 bases between. CDR3 length: 14 residues. Germline CDR1 and CDR2: SGHTA and FQGNSA. CDR3 loop: CASSQDIVSNEQFF. CDR3 in DNA: TGTGCCAGCAGCCAGGACATTGTTAGCAATGAGCAGTTCTTC.

The chain recombines TRBV28 with TRBJ2-1, with D perhaps TRBD2 (5 bases). Gene TRBJ2-7 matches the end of the DNA better, so the J call may be wrong. The CDR3 loop spans 14 amino acids. Germline values: CDR1 MDHEN, CDR2 SYDVKM. CDR3 in amino acids: CASSLSAETYEQYF. The CDR3 nucleotides read TGTGCCAGCAGTTTGTCAGCGGAGACGTACGAGCAGTACTTC.

The chain uses TRBV4-2 and TRBJ2-5, with D perhaps matching TRBD1 or TRBD2 (5 bases each). CDR1 and CDR2 (germline): LGHNA, YNFKEQ. The CDR3 has 17 residues. With 0 bases removed from V and 11 bases from J, the gap between germline ends came to 25 bases. For the CDR3, the DNA is TGTGCCAGCAGCCAAGAGAGTGGGGGACGCTCCTACAATGAGCAGTACTTC. Residues: CASSQESGGRSYNEQYF.

This clonotype was seen a handful of times. The V and J genes are TRBV4-1 and TRBJ2-4; 9 bases are a match to TRBD2. Near its end, the DNA agrees better with TRBJ2-7, so the J call may be wrong. This CDR3 contains 15 residues. Germline V gives CDR1 MGHRA, CDR2 YSYEKL. In nucleotides, the CDR3 is TGCGCCAGCATCCGGCCTCTAGCGGGGCTTTACGAGCAGTACTTC. It translates to CASIRPLAGLYEQYF.

Ten or more counts support this clonotype. The rearrangement uses TRBV11-2 and TRBJ2-7; D unresolved. CDR3 length: 15 residues. Germline CDR1 reads SGHAT; CDR2 reads FQNNGV. The ends were cut back, 5 bases at V and 6 bases at J, with 20 bases in the middle. Here the CDR3 reads CASSLGGLTSSEQYF. Here the CDR3 DNA reads TGTGCCAGCAGCCTCGGTGGGCTGACTTCGAGCGAGCAGTACTTC.

In this sample, this clonotype turned up a few times. The V gene is TRBV29-1, the J gene TRBJ2-3; TRBD1 aligns across 7 bases. Trimming took 7 bases from V and 1 from J; bases not matched to a gene: 8. The CDR3 has 14 amino acids. Germline V gene data show CDR1 as SQVTM and CDR2 as ANQGSEA. CDR3 protein: CSASGDSGTDTQYF. The DNA for the CDR3 is TGCAGCGCCTCCGGGGACAGCGGCACAGATACGCAGTATTTT.

The chain combines TRBV4-1 with TRBJ2-6, with D unresolved. Trimming pared 3 bases from V and 6 bases from J, leaving 9 bases between. Germline V lookup: CDR1 MGHRA, CDR2 YSYEKL. This CDR3 region has 14 residues. CDR3 sequence reads: CASSHQSLANVLTF. Here the CDR3 DNA reads TGCGCCAGCAGCCACCAAAGTCTGGCCAACGTCCTGACTTTC.

CDR3 loop: CASSSGSFVEQYF. The CDR3 DNA reads TGTGCCAGCAGCTCAGGTTCATTCGTCGAGCAGTACTTC. V and J are TRBV7-9 and TRBJ2-4; D is undetermined. The J call is uncertain, as TRBJ2-7 better fits the DNA end. The CDR3 consists of 13 residues. Germline CDR1 and CDR2: SEHNR and FQNEAQ (reference sequence).